A single sample is the source of the 23 T cell receptor beta chains below, sequenced in a study of T cell changes during pregnancy in multiple sclerosis. Clones were read by immunoSEQ multiplex PCR, and TCRdb kept only the in-frame ones, dropping some. The repertoire holds roughly 36,000 clones, with 91% as singletons. The source was CD8+ T cells from peripheral blood mononuclear cells, collected in the second trimester of pregnancy. The receptors originated from a female donor with multiple sclerosis, enrolled in a pregnancy study.

The chain employs TRBV6-1 and TRBJ1-1; D is perhaps TRBD1 (6 bases). The germline V gene has CDR1 MNHNS and CDR2 SASEGT. V shed 8 bases and J shed 1 base, with 14 bases lying between them. The CDR3 totals 14 residues. The CDR3 loop is CASEGGDSNTEAFF. The CDR3 coding sequence is TGTGCCAGCGAAGGGGGGGACTCGAACACTGAAGCTTTCTTT.

The chain combines TRBV7-6 with TRBJ2-3; 11 bases fit TRBD1. Germline V CDR1 and CDR2: SGHVS, FNYEAQ. This CDR3 contains 15 residues. V lost 4 bases to trimming and J lost 5 bases; unmatched junction nucleotides: 5. CDR3 residues: CASSYRGTGGDTQYF. CDR3 nucleotides: TGTGCCAGCAGCTACAGAGGGACAGGGGGAGATACGCAGTATTTT.

The count of this clone is one. The J gene is TRBJ1-1, the V gene TRBV4-3, with D possibly matching TRBD1 (6 bases). Trimming removed 5 bases from V and 4 bases from J, with 11 bases in between. The CDR3 runs to 13 residues. The germline V gene encodes CDR1 LGHNA and CDR2 YSLEER. The DNA of the CDR3 is TGCGCCAGCAGCTCAGGGGCCGGCACTGAAGCTTTCTTT. Translated, it gives CASSSGAGTEAFF.

The chain uses TRBV29-1 and TRBJ2-1; 9 bases map to TRBD1. The CDR3 runs to 13 residues. Germline loops: CDR1 SQVTM, CDR2 ANQGSEA. V shed 7 bases, J shed 6 bases, and the junction held 7 bases outside the gene matches. CDR3 nucleotide sequence: TGCAGCGCAACCTTGACAGGGGGCAATGAGCAGTTCTTC. This codes for CSATLTGGNEQFF.

The chain has TRBV7-2 and TRBJ2-3; D possibly corresponds to TRBD2 (5 bases). The V gene lost 7 bases and the J gene lost 4 bases, with 18 bases spanning the gap. From germline, CDR1 is SGHTA and CDR2 FQGNSA. This CDR3 has 15 residues. The CDR3 DNA is TGTGCCAGCACCTCCGGGATGGCCAGCTCAGATACGCAGTATTTT. It yields the protein CASTSGMASSDTQYF.

The rearrangement links TRBV5-4 to TRBJ1-1, with D uncertain. The CDR3 consists of 14 residues. CDR1 is SGHNT, CDR2 YYREEE, per germline (reference sequence). V dropped 0 bases and J dropped 0 bases, with 6 bases sitting between them. Here the CDR3 DNA reads TGTGCCAGCAGCTTGGGAGTAATGAACACTGAAGCTTTCTTT. It translates to CASSLGVMNTEAFF.

The rearrangement uses TRBV11-2 and TRBJ1-2; D gene uncertain. The CDR3 has 15 residues. Trimming took 0 bases from V and 0 from J, leaving 8 bases between them. Per the germline V gene, CDR1 is SGHAT and CDR2 is FQNNGV. The CDR3 DNA follows: TGTGCCAGCAGCTTAGATTTCTCAGCTAACTATGGCTACACCTTC. This encodes CASSLDFSANYGYTF. Using reference TRBV11-2 and TRBJ1-2 for the parts outside the CDR3, the full variable domain is EAGVAQSPRYKIIEKRQSVAFWCNPISGHATLYWYQQILGQGPKLLIQFQNNGVVDDSQLPKDRFSAERLKGVDSTLKIQPAKLEDSAVYLCASSLDFSANYGYTFGSGTRLTVV.

The J gene is TRBJ1-2, the V gene TRBV6-5; D is uncertain. V lost 4 bases and J 8 bases, leaving 8 bases between the germline ends. In germline, CDR1 is MNHEY, CDR2 SVGAGI. CDR3 length equals 11 residues. CDR3 nucleotides: TGTGCCAGCAGTTCTGACGGGGGCTACACCTTC. Residues: CASSSDGGYTF.

The rearrangement links TRBV5-6 to TRBJ2-7; D possibly corresponds to TRBD2 (6 bases). The CDR3 is 17 amino acids. The germline V and J ends were trimmed by 1 base and 0 bases, with 17 bases remaining between them. Germline CDR1 reads SGHDT; CDR2 reads YYEEEE. CDR3: CASSLSYVLADSYEQYF. The CDR3 region has the DNA TGTGCCAGCAGCTTGTCCTACGTGTTAGCGGACTCCTACGAGCAGTACTTC.

The genes are TRBV4-2 and TRBJ2-3, with a weak D call TRBD2 (6 bases). Germline V gives CDR1 LGHNA, CDR2 YNFKEQ. Between the trimmed V and J ends, which lost 0 bases and 1 base, there was a span of 11 bases. The CDR3 contains 16 residues. CDR3: CASSQDRGTGTDTQYF. The CDR3 DNA follows: TGTGCCAGCAGCCAAGATCGCGGGACGGGCACAGATACGCAGTATTTT.

This chain uses TRBV19 with TRBJ2-1; a possible D gene is TRBD2 (6 bases). The CDR3 length is 15 residues. The germline V gene encodes CDR1 LNHDA and CDR2 SQIVND (reference sequence). V shed 6 bases and J shed 2 bases, with 14 bases lying between them. CDR3 amino acids: CASRAWTGAYNEQFF. The CDR3 nucleotides are TGTGCCAGTAGGGCCTGGACGGGGGCCTACAATGAGCAGTTCTTC.

V usage is TRBV28 and J usage is TRBJ1-1; D may be TRBD1 (6 bases). The CDR3 has 14 amino acids. Germline CDR1 reads MDHEN; CDR2 reads SYDVKM. V gave up 7 bases and J gave up 5 bases, with 17 bases separating them. The CDR3: CASTIRQDGTEAFF. In DNA form, the CDR3 reads TGTGCCAGCACCATAAGACAGGACGGGACTGAAGCTTTCTTT.

This chain joins TRBV4-1 and TRBJ2-3; 8 nucleotides align to TRBD1. V trimming: 1 base; J trimming: 6 bases; junction bases outside the gene matches: 0. CDR1 and CDR2 from the germline V gene are MGHRA and YSYEKL. The CDR3 totals 13 residues. CDR3 sequence (DNA): TGCGCCAGCAGCCAAGGGACAGGGGATACGCAGTATTTT. This codes for CASSQGTGDTQYF.

The chain couples TRBV7-2 to TRBJ2-7; 8 nucleotides agree with TRBD2. CDR1 is SGHTA, CDR2 FQGNSA, per germline. The CDR3 has 14 amino acids. V was pared by 1 base and J by 6 bases, with 5 bases of the junction left unmatched. This chain's CDR3 is CASSLERGGREQYF. Here the CDR3 DNA reads TGTGCCAGCAGCTTAGAACGGGGGGGTCGCGAGCAGTACTTC.

This rearrangement joins TRBV30 to TRBJ2-7, with a tentative D call TRBD1 (6 bases). Germline CDR1 is GTSNPN and CDR2 is SVGIG (reference sequence). The CDR3 is 11 amino acids. Trimming removed 8 bases from V and 3 bases from J, with 11 bases in between. CDR3 coding DNA: TGTGCCGGGATGGACAGCTACGAGCAGTACTTC. Its protein is CAGMDSYEQYF.

This clone showed up just once. V is TRBV11-2 and J is TRBJ2-1; no definite D call. Trimming took off 5 bases at V and 3 bases at J, with 5 bases between the two ends. The CDR3 sequence is 12 residues long. Germline V gene sequence: CDR1 SGHAT, CDR2 FQNNGV. The CDR3 loop reads CASSPVYNEQFF. In DNA form, the CDR3 reads TGTGCCAGCAGCCCCGTCTACAATGAGCAGTTCTTC.

CDR3 amino acids: CASSPRLVITDTQYF. The CDR3 nucleotides are TGTGCCAGCAGCCCCCGACTGGTCATCACAGATACGCAGTATTTT. The chain uses TRBV9 and TRBJ2-3, with unresolved D. The CDR3 totals 15 residues. Trimming cost V 4 bases and J 2 bases, with 14 bases left between them. Germline V gene sequence: CDR1 SGDLS, CDR2 YYNGEE.

This clone was seen just once. J is TRBJ1-4 and V is TRBV19; 10 bases agree with TRBD1. The CDR3 is 15 amino acids. Germline V CDR1 and CDR2: LNHDA, SQIVND (reference sequence). With V trimmed by 3 bases and J by 6 bases, 4 bases remained unmatched. The CDR3, as DNA: TGTGCCAGTAGTATTCCAGGGACAGGGGATGAAAAACTGTTTTTT. Translation: CASSIPGTGDEKLFF.

V is TRBV6-1 and J is TRBJ2-5, with D tentatively TRBD1 (5 bases). CDR1 and CDR2 from the germline V gene are MNHNS and SASEGT. This CDR3 is 17 amino acids long. V lost 2 bases and J lost 0, with 16 bases in between. CDR3 nucleotides: TGTGCCAGCAGTGAATACGATGGGGCTTCGTACCAAGAGACCCAGTACTTC. This gives the protein CASSEYDGASYQETQYF.

J is TRBJ1-2 and V is TRBV15; no definite D call. Germline lookup yields CDR1 LNHNV and CDR2 YYDKDF (reference sequence). V lost 3 bases and J lost 7, with 12 bases in between. The CDR3 loop spans 13 amino acids. CDR3 DNA: TGTGCCACCAGCAGTATTGGCTCCCGTGGCTACACCTTC. Translating it yields CATSSIGSRGYTF.

V gene TRBV13 combines with J gene TRBJ2-1; 9 bases map to TRBD2. CDR1 and CDR2 from the germline V gene are PRHDT and FYEKMQ (reference sequence). J gave up 1 base and V 3 bases, and 4 bases lay outside the gene matches. This CDR3 spans 16 amino acids. CDR3 nucleotides: TGTGCCAGCAGCTTTCATAGCGGGAGTTCCTACAATGAGCAGTTCTTC. As protein: CASSFHSGSSYNEQFF.

The genes are TRBV5-1 and TRBJ2-7, with D possibly TRBD1 on 5 matching bases. In germline, CDR1 is SGHRS, CDR2 YFSETQ. The V end lost 2 bases, the J end lost 0 bases, and 9 bases lay between the germline ends. There are 14 residues in the CDR3. CDR3 nucleotides: TGCGCCAGCAGCTTCCGACAGCACTCCTACGAGCAGTACTTC. This codes for CASSFRQHSYEQYF.

The genes are TRBV11-2 and TRBJ1-1; D not resolved. The germline V gene has CDR1 SGHAT and CDR2 FQNNGV. V was shortened by 0 bases and J by 0 bases, with 5 bases between the two germline ends. This CDR3 is 14 amino acids long. The CDR3 is CASSLETMNTEAFF. The CDR3 DNA sequence: TGTGCCAGCAGCTTAGAGACAATGAACACTGAAGCTTTCTTT.